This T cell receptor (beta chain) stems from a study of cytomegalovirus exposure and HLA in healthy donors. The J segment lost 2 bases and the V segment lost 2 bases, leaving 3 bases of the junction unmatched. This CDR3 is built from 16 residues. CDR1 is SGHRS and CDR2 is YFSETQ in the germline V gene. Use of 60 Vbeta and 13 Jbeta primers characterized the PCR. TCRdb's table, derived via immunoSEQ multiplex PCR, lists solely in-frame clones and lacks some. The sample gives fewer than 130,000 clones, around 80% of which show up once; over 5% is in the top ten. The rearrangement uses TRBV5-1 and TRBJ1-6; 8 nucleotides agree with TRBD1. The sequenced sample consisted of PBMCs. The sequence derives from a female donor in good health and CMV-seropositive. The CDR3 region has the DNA TGCGCCAGCAGCTTTCAGGGGGCCACCTATAATTCACCCCTCCACTTT. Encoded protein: CASSFQGATYNSPLHF.